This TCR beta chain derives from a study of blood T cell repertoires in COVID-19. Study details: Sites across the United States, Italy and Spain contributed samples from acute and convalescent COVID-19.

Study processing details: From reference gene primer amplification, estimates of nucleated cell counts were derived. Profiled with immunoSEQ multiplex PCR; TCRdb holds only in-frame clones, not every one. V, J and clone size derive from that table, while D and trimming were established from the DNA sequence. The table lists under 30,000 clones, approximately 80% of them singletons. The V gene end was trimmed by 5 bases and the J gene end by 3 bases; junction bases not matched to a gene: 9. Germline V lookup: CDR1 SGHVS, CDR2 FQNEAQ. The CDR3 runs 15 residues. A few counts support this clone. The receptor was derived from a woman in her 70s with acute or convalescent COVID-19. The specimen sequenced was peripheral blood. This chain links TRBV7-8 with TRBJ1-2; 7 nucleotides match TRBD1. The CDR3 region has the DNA TGTGCCAGCAGCCCCTCGACAGGGAAGGACTATGGCTACACCTTC. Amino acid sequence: CASSPSTGKDYGYTF. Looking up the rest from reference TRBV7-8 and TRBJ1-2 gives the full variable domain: GAGVSQSPRYKVAKRGQDVALRCDPISGHVSLFWYQQALGQGPEFLTYFQNEAQLDKSGLPSDRFFAERPEGSVSTLKIQRTQQEDSAVYLCASSPSTGKDYGYTFGSGTRLTVV.